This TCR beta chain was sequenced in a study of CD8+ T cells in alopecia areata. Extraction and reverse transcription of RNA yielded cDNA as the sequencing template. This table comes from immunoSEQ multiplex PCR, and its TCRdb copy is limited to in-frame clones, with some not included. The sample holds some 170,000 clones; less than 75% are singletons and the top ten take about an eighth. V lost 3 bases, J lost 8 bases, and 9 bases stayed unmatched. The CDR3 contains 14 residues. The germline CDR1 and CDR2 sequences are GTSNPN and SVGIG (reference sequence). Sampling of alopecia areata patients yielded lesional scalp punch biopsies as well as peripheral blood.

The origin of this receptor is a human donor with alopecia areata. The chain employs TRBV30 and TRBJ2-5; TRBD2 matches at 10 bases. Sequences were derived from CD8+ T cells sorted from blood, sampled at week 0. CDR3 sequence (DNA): TGTGCCTGGAGGGCTAGCGGGGGACTGGCCACCCAGTACTTC. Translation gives CAWRASGGLATQYF.